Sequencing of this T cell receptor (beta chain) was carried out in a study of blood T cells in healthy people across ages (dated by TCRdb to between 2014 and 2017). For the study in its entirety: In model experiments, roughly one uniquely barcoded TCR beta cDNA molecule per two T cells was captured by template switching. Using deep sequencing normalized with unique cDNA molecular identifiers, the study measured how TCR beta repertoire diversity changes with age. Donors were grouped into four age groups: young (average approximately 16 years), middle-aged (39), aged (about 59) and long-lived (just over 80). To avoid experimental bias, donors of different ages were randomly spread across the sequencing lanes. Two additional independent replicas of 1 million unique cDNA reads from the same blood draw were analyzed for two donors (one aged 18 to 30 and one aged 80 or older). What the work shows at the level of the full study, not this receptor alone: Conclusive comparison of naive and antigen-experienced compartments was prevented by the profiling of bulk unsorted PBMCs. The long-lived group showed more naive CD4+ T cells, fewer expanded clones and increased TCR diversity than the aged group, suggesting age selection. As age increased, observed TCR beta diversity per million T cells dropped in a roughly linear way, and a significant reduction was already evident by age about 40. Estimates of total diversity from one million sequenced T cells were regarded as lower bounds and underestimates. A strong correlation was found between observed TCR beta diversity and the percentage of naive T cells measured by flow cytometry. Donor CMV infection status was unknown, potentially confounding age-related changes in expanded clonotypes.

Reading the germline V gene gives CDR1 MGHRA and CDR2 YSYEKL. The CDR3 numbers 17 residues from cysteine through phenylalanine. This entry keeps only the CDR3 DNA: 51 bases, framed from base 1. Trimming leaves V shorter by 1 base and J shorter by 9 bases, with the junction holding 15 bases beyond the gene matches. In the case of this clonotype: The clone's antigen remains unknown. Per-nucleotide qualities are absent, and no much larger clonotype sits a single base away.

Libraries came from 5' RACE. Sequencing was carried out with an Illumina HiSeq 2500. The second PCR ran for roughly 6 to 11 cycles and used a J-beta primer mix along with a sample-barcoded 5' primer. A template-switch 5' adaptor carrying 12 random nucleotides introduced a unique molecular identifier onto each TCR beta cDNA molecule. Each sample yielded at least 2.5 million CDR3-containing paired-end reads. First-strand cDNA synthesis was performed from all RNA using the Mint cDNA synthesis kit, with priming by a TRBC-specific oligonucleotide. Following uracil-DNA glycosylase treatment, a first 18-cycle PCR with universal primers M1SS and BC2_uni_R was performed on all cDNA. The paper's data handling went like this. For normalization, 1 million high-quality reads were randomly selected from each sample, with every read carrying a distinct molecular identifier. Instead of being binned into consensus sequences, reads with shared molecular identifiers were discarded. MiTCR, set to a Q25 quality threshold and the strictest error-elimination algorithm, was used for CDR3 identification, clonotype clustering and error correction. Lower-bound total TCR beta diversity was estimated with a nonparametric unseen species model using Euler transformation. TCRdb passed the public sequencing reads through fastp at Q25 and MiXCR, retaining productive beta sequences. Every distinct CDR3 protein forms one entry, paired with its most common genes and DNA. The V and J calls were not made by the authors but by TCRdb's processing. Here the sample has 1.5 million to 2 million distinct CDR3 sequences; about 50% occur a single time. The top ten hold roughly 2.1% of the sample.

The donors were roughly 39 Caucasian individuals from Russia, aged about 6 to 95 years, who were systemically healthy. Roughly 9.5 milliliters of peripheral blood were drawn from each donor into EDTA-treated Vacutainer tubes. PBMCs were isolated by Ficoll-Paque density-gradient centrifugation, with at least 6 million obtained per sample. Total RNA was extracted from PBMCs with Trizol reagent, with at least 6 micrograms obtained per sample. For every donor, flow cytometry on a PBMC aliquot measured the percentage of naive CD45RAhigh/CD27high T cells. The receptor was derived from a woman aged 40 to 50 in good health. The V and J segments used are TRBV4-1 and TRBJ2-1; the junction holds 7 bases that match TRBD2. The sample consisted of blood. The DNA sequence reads TGCGCCAGCAGCCAAGCAGCTTGGGTAGCGGGCGAGAGTGAGCAGTTCTTC. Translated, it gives CASSQAAWVAGESEQFF.